These T cell receptor beta chains were read from a single sample in a study of Japanese encephalitis immunity and Zika vaccine responses. TCRdb used MiXCR to reprocess the 5' RACE reads, holding one entry per CDR3 protein. The data contain some 190 distinct CDR3 sequences, 3.5% to 4% of them singletons. The specimen was antigen-activated CD4+ T cells from blood, cultured, collected during a Zika inactivated vaccine study. The receptor source for this set is an adult woman who received an inactivated Zika virus vaccine. Both conserved end residues are part of each CDR3. Each record gives: CDR3 protein, CDR3 DNA, clone size, V gene, D gene, J gene. The D gene is left open where the match is weak. Expanded clones get a size class; other rows say once, few or many, or leave the size out.

CDR3: CASSRRGPGHNEQFF
DNA: TGTGCCAGCAGTCGGCGGGGGCCAGGGCACAATGAGCAGTTCTTC
size: few
V: TRBV6-5
D: -
J: TRBJ2-1

CDR3: CASSISGRENTGELFF
DNA: TGCGCCAGCAGCATCTCCGGGAGGGAGAACACCGGGGAGCTGTTTTTT
size: large
V: TRBV5-1
D: TRBD2
J: TRBJ2-2

CDR3: CSARDRVYEQYF
DNA: TGCAGTGCTAGAGATAGGGTCTACGAGCAGTACTTC
size: large
V: TRBV20-1
D: -
J: TRBJ2-7

CDR3: CASSQGSAGGGEQFF
DNA: TGCGCCAGCAGCCAAGGCTCGGCGGGGGGGGGGGAGCAGTTCTTC
size: large
V: TRBV4-1
D: TRBD2
J: TRBJ2-1

CDR3: CASRPPGLAAKSTDTQYF
DNA: TGTGCCAGCAGACCACCGGGACTAGCGGCCAAAAGCACAGATACGCAGTATTTT
size: large
V: TRBV12-3/TRBV12-4
D: TRBD2
J: TRBJ2-3

CDR3: CASASATGKGKLFF
DNA: TGCGCCAGCGCGTCCGCGACAGGGAAGGGAAAACTGTTTTTT
size: medium-sized
V: TRBV5-1
D: TRBD1
J: TRBJ1-4

CDR3: CASRLPESSYEQYF
DNA: TGTGCCAGCAGACTGCCGGAGAGCTCCTACGAGCAGTACTTC
size: medium-sized
V: TRBV21-1
D: -
J: TRBJ2-7

CDR3: CASSDTVRRGPNEQFF
DNA: TGTGCCAGCAGCGACACCGTTCGACGGGGGCCCAATGAGCAGTTCTTC
size: few
V: TRBV7-9
D: -
J: TRBJ2-1

CDR3: CASSMHWGEKLFF
DNA: TGTGCCAGTAGTATGCACTGGGGGGAAAAACTGTTTTTT
size: -
V: TRBV19
D: -
J: TRBJ1-4

CDR3: CASSLRLAGLYNEQFF
DNA: TGTGCCAGCAGCTTGAGACTAGCGGGACTTTACAATGAGCAGTTCTTC
size: large
V: TRBV5-4
D: TRBD2
J: TRBJ2-1

CDR3: CASAGLLWNTGELFF
DNA: TGTGCCAGCGCGGGATTACTCTGGAACACCGGGGAGCTGTTTTTT
size: medium-sized
V: TRBV12-3/TRBV12-4
D: -
J: TRBJ2-2

CDR3: CSVEMGLAGGYEQYF
DNA: TGCAGCGTTGAAATGGGGCTAGCGGGAGGGTACGAGCAGTACTTC
size: medium-sized
V: TRBV29-1
D: TRBD2
J: TRBJ2-7

CDR3: CSVDPGGRGGNTEAFF
DNA: TGCAGCGTCGATCCGGGAGGCAGGGGGGGGAACACTGAAGCTTTCTTT
size: -
V: TRBV29-1
D: TRBD1
J: TRBJ1-1

CDR3: CASSLSGGRDTQYF
DNA: TGTGCCAGCAGCTTGAGCGGGGGAAGAGATACGCAGTATTTT
size: -
V: TRBV7-9
D: TRBD2
J: TRBJ2-3

CDR3: CVSGGSYGYTF
DNA: TGTGTCTCGGGGGGGTCCTATGGCTACACCTTC
size: large
V: TRBV6-6
D: -
J: TRBJ1-2

CDR3: CASSQGAEAFF
DNA: TGTGCCAGCAGCCAGGGCGCAGAAGCTTTCTTT
size: few
V: TRBV3-1
D: -
J: TRBJ1-1

CDR3: CSARRSGRYEQYF
DNA: TGCAGTGCTAGGCGCTCTGGGAGGTACGAGCAGTACTTC
size: medium-sized
V: TRBV20-1
D: -
J: TRBJ2-7

CDR3: CASSVAQGLGNTIYF
DNA: TGTGCCAGCAGCGTTGCACAGGGGCTCGGAAACACCATATATTTT
size: medium-sized
V: TRBV9
D: TRBD1
J: TRBJ1-3

CDR3: CASSPETTGELFF
DNA: TGCGCCAGCAGCCCGGAGACCACCGGGGAGCTGTTTTTT
size: large
V: TRBV5-1
D: -
J: TRBJ2-2

CDR3: CASSPEETQYF
DNA: TGTGCCAGCTCACCTGAAGAGACCCAGTACTTC
size: large
V: TRBV18
D: -
J: TRBJ2-5